This T cell receptor beta chain was obtained from a study of blood T cell repertoires in COVID-19. Sequencing used immunoSEQ multiplex PCR; TCRdb keeps in-frame clones, though not all of them. The top ten clones hold around 4% of a sample with about 240,000 clones, around nine tenths of them seen once. Germline loops: CDR1 MNHEY, CDR2 SMNVEV (reference sequence). The CDR3 runs 13 residues. V shed 2 bases and J 4 bases; nucleotides not matched to a gene: 1. The receptor was derived from a woman aged 25-40 years who had recovered from COVID-19. The sequenced sample consisted of PBMCs or T cells enriched from blood (not recorded which). V is TRBV27 and J is TRBJ1-1; 7 bases map to TRBD1. CDR3 region: CASSLNRGTEAFF. CDR3 nucleotides: TGTGCCAGCAGTTTAAACAGGGGCACTGAAGCTTTCTTT.